This TCR beta chain appears in the sequencing data of a study of brain T cells in children with intractable seizures. The sequenced cases were selected for having the highest brain T cell transcript signatures. Assay: immunoSEQ multiplex PCR; the TCRdb copy retains only in-frame clones and omits some. The sample contains 110,000 or so clones, under 95% of which appear only once. CDR3 length: 14 residues. Germline assignment: CDR1 SGHTA and CDR2 FQGNSA. The germline V and J ends were trimmed by 3 bases and 5 bases, with 14 bases remaining between them. The sequence was obtained from a boy less than two years old with hemimegalencephaly and intractable seizures. The rearrangement links TRBV7-2 to TRBJ2-7; D might be TRBD1 (6 bases). The material was peripheral blood, obtained at surgery. CDR3 protein: CASSFTPGAHEQYF. The CDR3 region has the DNA TGTGCCAGCAGCTTTACGCCAGGGGCCCACGAGCAGTACTTC.